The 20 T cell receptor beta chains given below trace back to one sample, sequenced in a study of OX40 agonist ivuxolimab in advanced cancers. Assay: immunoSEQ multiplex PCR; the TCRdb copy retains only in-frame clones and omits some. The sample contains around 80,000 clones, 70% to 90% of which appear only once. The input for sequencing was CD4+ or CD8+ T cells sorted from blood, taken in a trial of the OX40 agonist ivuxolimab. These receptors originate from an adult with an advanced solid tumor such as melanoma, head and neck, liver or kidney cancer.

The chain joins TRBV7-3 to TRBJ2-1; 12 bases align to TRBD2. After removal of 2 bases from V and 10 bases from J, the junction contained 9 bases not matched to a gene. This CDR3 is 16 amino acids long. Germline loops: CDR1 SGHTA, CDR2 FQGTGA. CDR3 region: CASSLLASGGAKEQFF. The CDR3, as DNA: TGTGCCAGCAGCTTACTGGCTAGCGGGGGGGCCAAAGAGCAGTTCTTC.

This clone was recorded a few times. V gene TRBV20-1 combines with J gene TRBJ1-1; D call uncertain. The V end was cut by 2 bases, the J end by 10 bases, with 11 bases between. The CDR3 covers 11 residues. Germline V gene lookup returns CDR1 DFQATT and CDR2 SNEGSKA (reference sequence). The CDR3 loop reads CSARTQVGAFF. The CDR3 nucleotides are TGCAGTGCTAGAACCCAGGTGGGAGCTTTCTTT.

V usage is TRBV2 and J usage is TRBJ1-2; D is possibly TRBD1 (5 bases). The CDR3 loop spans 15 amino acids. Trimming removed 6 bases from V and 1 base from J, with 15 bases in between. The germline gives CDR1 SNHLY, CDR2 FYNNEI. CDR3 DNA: TGTGCCAGCAGCGGGGGGACGCGGGGTAACTATGGCTACACCTTC. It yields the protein CASSGGTRGNYGYTF.

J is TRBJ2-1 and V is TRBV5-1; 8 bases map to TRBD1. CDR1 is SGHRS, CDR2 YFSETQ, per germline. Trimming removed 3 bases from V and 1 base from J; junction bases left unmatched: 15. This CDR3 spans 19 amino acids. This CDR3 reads CASSYRDRNALSSYNEQFF. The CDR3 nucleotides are TGCGCCAGCAGCTACCGGGACAGGAACGCTCTAAGTTCCTACAATGAGCAGTTCTTC.

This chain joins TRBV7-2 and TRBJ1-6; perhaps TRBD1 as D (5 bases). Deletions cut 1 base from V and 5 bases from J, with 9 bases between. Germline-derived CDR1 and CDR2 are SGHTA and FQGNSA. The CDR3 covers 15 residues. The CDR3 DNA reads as TGTGCCAGCAGCTTAGAAGGGACTAATAATTCACCCCTCCACTTT. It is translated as CASSLEGTNNSPLHF. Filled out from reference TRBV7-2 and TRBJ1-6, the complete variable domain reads GAGVSQSPSNKVTEKGKDVELRCDPISGHTALYWYRQSLGQGLEFLIYFQGNSAPDKSGLPSDRFSAERTGGSVSTLTIQRTQQEDSAVYLCASSLEGTNNSPLHFGNGTRLTVT.

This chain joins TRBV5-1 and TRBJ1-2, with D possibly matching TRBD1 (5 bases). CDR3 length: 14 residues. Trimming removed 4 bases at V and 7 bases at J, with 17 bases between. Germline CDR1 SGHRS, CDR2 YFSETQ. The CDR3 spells CASSPGGPQGGYTF. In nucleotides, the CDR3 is TGCGCCAGCAGCCCCGGGGGACCTCAGGGTGGCTACACCTTC.

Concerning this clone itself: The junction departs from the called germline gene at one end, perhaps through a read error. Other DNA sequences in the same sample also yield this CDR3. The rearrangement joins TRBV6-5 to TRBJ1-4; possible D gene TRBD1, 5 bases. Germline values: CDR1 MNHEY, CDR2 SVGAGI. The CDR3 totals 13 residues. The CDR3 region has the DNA TGCGCCAGCGGGGGGTGGGGCCCTGAAAAACTGTTTTTT. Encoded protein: CASGGWGPEKLFF.

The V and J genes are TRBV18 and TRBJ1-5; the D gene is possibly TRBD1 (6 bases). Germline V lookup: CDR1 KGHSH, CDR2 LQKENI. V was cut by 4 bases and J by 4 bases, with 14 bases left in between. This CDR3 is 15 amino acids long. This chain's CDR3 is CASSLRQDSNQPQHF. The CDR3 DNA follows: TGTGCCAGCTCACTACGTCAGGACAGTAATCAGCCCCAGCATTTT.

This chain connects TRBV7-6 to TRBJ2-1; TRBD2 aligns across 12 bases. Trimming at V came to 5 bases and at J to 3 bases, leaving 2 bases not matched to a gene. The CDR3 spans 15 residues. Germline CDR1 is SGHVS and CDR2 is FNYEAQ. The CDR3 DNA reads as TGTGCCAGCAGCGGACTAGCGGGGTACTACAATGAGCAGTTCTTC. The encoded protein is CASSGLAGYYNEQFF.

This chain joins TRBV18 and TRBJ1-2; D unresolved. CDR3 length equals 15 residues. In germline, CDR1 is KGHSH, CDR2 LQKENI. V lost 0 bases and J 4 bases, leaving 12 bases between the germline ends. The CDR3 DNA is TGTGCCAGCTCACCACCGGAGGCGCGCGTCTATGGCTACACCTTC. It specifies CASSPPEARVYGYTF.

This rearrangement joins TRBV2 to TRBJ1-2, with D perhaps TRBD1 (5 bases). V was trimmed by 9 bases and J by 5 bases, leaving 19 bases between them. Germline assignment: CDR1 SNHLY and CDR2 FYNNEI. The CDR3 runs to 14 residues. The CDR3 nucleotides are TGTGCCAGAGGACAAACCGGGACGGTTTATGGCTACACCTTC. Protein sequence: CARGQTGTVYGYTF. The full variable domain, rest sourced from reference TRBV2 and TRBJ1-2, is EPEVTQTPSHQVTQMGQEVILRCVPISNHLYFYWYRQILGQKVEFLVSFYNNEISEKSEIFDDQFSVERPDGSNFTLKIRSTKLEDSAMYFCARGQTGTVYGYTFGSGTRLTVV.

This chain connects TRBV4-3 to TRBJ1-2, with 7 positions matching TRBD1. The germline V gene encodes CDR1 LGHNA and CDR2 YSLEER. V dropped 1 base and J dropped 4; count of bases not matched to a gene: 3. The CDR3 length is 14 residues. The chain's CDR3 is CASSQATGPYGYTF. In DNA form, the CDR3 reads TGCGCCAGCAGCCAAGCGACAGGGCCCTATGGCTACACCTTC.

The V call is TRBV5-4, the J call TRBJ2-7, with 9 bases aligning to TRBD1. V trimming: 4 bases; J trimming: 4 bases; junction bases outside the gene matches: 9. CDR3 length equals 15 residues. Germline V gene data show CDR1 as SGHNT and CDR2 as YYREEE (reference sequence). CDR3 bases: TGTGCCAGCAGCCGTCAGGGACAGGGCGGGTACGAGCAGTACTTC. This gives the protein CASSRQGQGGYEQYF. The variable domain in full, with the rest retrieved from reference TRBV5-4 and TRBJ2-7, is ETGVTQSPTHLIKTRGQQVTLRCSSQSGHNTVSWYQQALGQGPQFIFQYYREEENGRGNFPPRFSGLQFPNYSSELNVNALELDDSALYLCASSRQGQGGYEQYFGPGTRLTVT.

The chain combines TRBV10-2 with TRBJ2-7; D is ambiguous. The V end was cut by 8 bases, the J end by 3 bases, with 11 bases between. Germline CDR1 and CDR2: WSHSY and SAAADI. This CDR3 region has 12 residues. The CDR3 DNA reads TGCGCCAGCGGGCAGGCGCGCTACGAGCAGTACTTC. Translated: CASGQARYEQYF.

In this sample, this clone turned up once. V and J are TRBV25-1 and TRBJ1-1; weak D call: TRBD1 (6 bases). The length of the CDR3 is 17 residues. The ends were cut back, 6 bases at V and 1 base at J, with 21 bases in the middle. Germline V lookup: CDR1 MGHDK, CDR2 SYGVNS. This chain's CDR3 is CASSHSGGSLPNTEAFF. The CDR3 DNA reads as TGTGCCAGCAGCCACAGTGGGGGCAGTCTGCCGAACACTGAAGCTTTCTTT. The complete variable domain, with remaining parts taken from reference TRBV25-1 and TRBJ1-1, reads EADIYQTPRYLVIGTGKKITLECSQTMGHDKMYWYQQDPGMELHLIHYSYGVNSTEKGDLSSESTVSRIRTEHFPLTLESARPSHTSQYLCASSHSGGSLPNTEAFFGQGTRLTVV.

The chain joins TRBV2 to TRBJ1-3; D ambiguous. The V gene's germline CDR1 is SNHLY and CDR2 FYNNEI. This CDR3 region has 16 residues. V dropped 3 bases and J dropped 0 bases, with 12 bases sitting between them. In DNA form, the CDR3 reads TGTGCCAGCAGTGATGGACCCGCGAGCTCTGGAAACACCATATATTTT. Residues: CASSDGPASSGNTIYF. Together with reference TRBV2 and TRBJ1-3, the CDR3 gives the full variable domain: EPEVTQTPSHQVTQMGQEVILRCVPISNHLYFYWYRQILGQKVEFLVSFYNNEISEKSEIFDDQFSVERPDGSNFTLKIRSTKLEDSAMYFCASSDGPASSGNTIYFGEGSWLTVV.

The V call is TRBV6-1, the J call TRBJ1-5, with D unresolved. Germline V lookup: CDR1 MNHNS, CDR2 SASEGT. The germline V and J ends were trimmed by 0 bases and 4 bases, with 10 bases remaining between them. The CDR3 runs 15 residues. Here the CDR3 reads CASSEASQVNQPQHF. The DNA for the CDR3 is TGTGCCAGCAGTGAAGCGTCGCAGGTTAATCAGCCCCAGCATTTT.

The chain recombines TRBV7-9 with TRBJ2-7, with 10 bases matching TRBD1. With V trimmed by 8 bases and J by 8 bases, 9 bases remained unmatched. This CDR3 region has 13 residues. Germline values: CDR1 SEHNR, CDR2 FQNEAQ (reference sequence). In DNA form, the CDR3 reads TGTGCCAGCGCGGGACAGGGGATGTCCAAGCAGTACTTC. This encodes CASAGQGMSKQYF.

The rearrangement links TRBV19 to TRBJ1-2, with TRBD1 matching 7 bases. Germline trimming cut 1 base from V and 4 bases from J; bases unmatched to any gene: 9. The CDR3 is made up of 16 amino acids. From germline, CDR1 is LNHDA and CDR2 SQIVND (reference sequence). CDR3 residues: CASSIGSDRSFYGYTF. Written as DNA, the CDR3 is TGTGCCAGTAGTATAGGTTCGGACAGGAGTTTCTATGGCTACACCTTC.

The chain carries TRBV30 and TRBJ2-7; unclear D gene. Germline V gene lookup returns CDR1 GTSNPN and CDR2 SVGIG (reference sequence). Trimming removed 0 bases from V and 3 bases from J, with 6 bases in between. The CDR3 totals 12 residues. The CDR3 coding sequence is TGTGCCTGGAGTGTTTTTCTCTACGAGCAGTACTTC. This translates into CAWSVFLYEQYF.